These 10 T cell receptor beta chains came from one sample sequenced in a study of shared clonotypes between healthy human individuals. Terminally differentiated effector memory CD45RA+ cells were excluded from the naive CD8 cells, which were CD45RO-negative and positively selected for CCR7. Clones were sequenced by immunoSEQ multiplex PCR, and TCRdb holds only the in-frame ones, with some missing. The data show 550,000 to 750,000 clones, with about 95% seen just once and over 0.09% held by the top ten. Source material: naive CD8+ T cells sorted from blood. The receptor set was obtained from a woman aged 25 to 39 in good health.

Notes on this clone: The same CDR3 arises from other DNA sequences in this sample as well. The rearrangement links TRBV28 to TRBJ2-3; D gene ambiguous. Germline assignment: CDR1 MDHEN and CDR2 SYDVKM. The CDR3 sequence is 12 residues long. V was shortened by 4 bases and J by 2 bases, with 4 bases between the two germline ends. The DNA of the CDR3 is TGTGCCAGCAGTTCGATCACAGATACGCAGTATTTT. This sequence encodes CASSSITDTQYF.

Concerning this clone: Possible read error: a much larger clone is one base away. This CDR3 is also generated by other DNA sequences in the sample. The chain joins TRBV5-4 to TRBJ1-1; D is unresolved. Germline V gene lookup returns CDR1 SGHNT and CDR2 YYREEE (reference sequence). The CDR3 is made up of 11 amino acids. V was pared by 4 bases and J by 0 bases, with 1 base between. The DNA for the CDR3 is TGTGCCAGCAGCCTGAACACTGAAGCTTTCTTT. It encodes CASSLNTEAFF.

The genes are TRBV10-3 and TRBJ2-1; D is unresolved. V gave up 6 bases and J gave up 7 bases, with 7 bases separating them. In germline, CDR1 is ENHRY, CDR2 SYGVKD. This CDR3 is 11 amino acids long. CDR3 DNA: TGTGCCATCAGCAATGGGAATGAGCAGTTCTTC. Translating gives CAISNGNEQFF.

The V call is TRBV15, the J call TRBJ2-2, with 16 bases lining up with TRBD2. The CDR3 is 20 residues long. The germline V gene has CDR1 LNHNV and CDR2 YYDKDF (reference sequence). The ends lost 1 base at V and 6 bases at J; junction bases unmatched: 11. The DNA of the CDR3 is TGTGCCACCAGCAGAGCCGGGACTAGCGGGAGGGCCGAAATCTCCGGGGAGCTGTTTTTT. It yields the protein CATSRAGTSGRAEISGELFF.

J is TRBJ1-1 and V is TRBV19; D remains ambiguous. The V end lost 3 bases, the J end lost 6 bases, and 8 bases lay between the germline ends. The CDR3 is made up of 12 amino acids. CDR1 LNHDA and CDR2 SQIVND come from the germline V gene (reference sequence). The CDR3 nucleotides are TGTGCCAGTAGTATCGGGATGGCTGAAGCTTTCTTT. It codes for CASSIGMAEAFF. Drawing the rest from reference TRBV19 and TRBJ1-1, the complete variable domain is DGGITQSPKYLFRKEGQNVTLSCEQNLNHDAMYWYRQDPGQGLRLIYYSQIVNDFQKGDIAEGYSVSREKKESFPLTVTSAQKNPTAFYLCASSIGMAEAFFGQGTRLTVV.

This clone was recorded only once. The gene calls are TRBV6-1 and TRBJ1-1; D is undetermined. The germline CDR1 and CDR2 sequences are MNHNS and SASEGT. V was shortened by 3 bases and J by 4 bases, with 15 bases between the two germline ends. The CDR3 runs to 15 residues. The CDR3 region has the DNA TGTGCCAGCAGTGACTCCCCCGGGTATCCCACTGAAGCTTTCTTT. Translating it yields CASSDSPGYPTEAFF.

The chain joins TRBV2 to TRBJ1-4, with a weak D call TRBD1 (6 bases). This CDR3 comprises 14 residues. Germline assignment: CDR1 SNHLY and CDR2 FYNNEI. V was trimmed by 1 base and J by 7 bases, leaving 10 bases between them. CDR3 residues: CASSEGDIREKLFF. CDR3 DNA sequence: TGTGCCAGCAGTGAAGGGGACATACGTGAAAAACTGTTTTTT.

The rearrangement joins TRBV9 to TRBJ2-1; D not certain. The V end was cut by 0 bases, the J end by 5 bases, with 12 bases between. Germline lookup yields CDR1 SGDLS and CDR2 YYNGEE. The CDR3 runs to 15 residues. CDR3 DNA: TGTGCCAGCAGCGTAGGTGAGGCAGTAAACAATGAGCAGTTCTTC. Translation gives CASSVGEAVNNEQFF.

The rearrangement uses TRBV2 and TRBJ2-5; D possibly uses TRBD1 or TRBD2 (5 bases each). TRBJ2-7 explains the end of the DNA better; the J call may be wrong. This CDR3 is built from 14 residues. The germline gives CDR1 SNHLY, CDR2 FYNNEI. The CDR3 protein is CAIDGYRDPYEQYF. The CDR3 region has the DNA TGTGCCATCGACGGCTACCGGGACCCCTACGAGCAGTACTTC.

The J gene is TRBJ1-3, the V gene TRBV28; 9 positions agree with TRBD1. Germline V gives CDR1 MDHEN, CDR2 SYDVKM. V trimming: 6 bases; J trimming: 1 base; junction bases outside the gene matches: 4. This CDR3 region has 15 residues. The CDR3 region is CASSIDRGSGNTIYF. DNA of the CDR3: TGTGCCAGCAGCATCGACAGGGGGTCTGGAAACACCATATATTTT.